Listed below are T cell receptor beta chains from one sample, sequenced in a study of OX40 agonist ivuxolimab in advanced cancers. Clones were read by immunoSEQ multiplex PCR, and TCRdb kept only the in-frame ones, dropping some. This sample yields roughly 68,000 clones, of which 80% to 90% are seen a single time; approximately 15% belongs to the top ten. The sequencing here drew on CD4+ or CD8+ T cells sorted from blood, taken in a trial of the OX40 agonist ivuxolimab. The receptors shown here come from an adult with an advanced solid tumor such as melanoma, head and neck, liver or kidney cancer. Both conserved end residues are part of each CDR3. D genes are given only for firm matches. The listing skips clone size in some rows; elsewhere it reads once, few, many or a size class.

J | V | size | D | DNA | CDR3
TRBJ2-6 | TRBV9 | - | - | TGTGCCAGCAGCCCCTACCCGATGCCTGGGGCCAACGTCCTGACTTTC | CASSPYPMPGANVLTF
TRBJ1-3 | TRBV4-1 | - | - | TGCGCCAGCAGCCAATTTGGCCCCGGGACGTTGGGGGACACCATATATTTT | CASSQFGPGTLGDTIYF
TRBJ1-5 | TRBV27 | - | TRBD1 | TGTGCCAGCAGTTCCCAGGGGGCCGTTCAGCCCCAGCATTTT | CASSSQGAVQPQHF
TRBJ1-1 | TRBV5-1 | - | - | TGCGCCAGCAGCTTGGGGTCGGGCGGTGTGAACACTGAAGCTTTCTTT | CASSLGSGGVNTEAFF
TRBJ2-7 | TRBV5-4 | - | - | TGTGCCAGCAGCTTGGAAGGGTCGCCTCCCTACGAGCAGTACTTC | CASSLEGSPPYEQYF
TRBJ1-5 | TRBV27 | - | - | TGTGCCAGCAGTTTACTGGGGGGATCGCAGCCCCAGCATTTT | CASSLLGGSQPQHF
TRBJ2-1 | TRBV28 | - | - | TGTGCCAGCAGTGTCCCCGGGATCTCCTACAATGAGCAGTTCTTC | CASSVPGISYNEQFF
TRBJ2-7 | TRBV6-1 | once | TRBD1 | TGTGCCAGCAGTGCAGGGACAGGATCCTACGAGCAGTACTTC | CASSAGTGSYEQYF
TRBJ2-1 | TRBV5-1 | once | TRBD2 | TGCGCCAGCAGCCAAACCTCTAGCGGGAGAATGGATGAGCAGTTCTTC | CASSQTSSGRMDEQFF
TRBJ1-4 | TRBV2 | - | - | TGTGCCAGCTACCAGCTGTTTTTT | CASYQLFF
TRBJ2-2 | TRBV6-1 | - | - | TGTGCCAGCATGGCAAACACCGGGGAGCTGTTTTTT | CASMANTGELFF
TRBJ1-3 | TRBV2 | - | TRBD1 | TGTGCCAGCTGGTCAGGGGGTTTTGGAAACACCATATATTTT | CASWSGGFGNTIYF
TRBJ2-6 | TRBV5-1 | - | TRBD1 | TGCGCCAGCAGCGTGGGGACAGCTAGTTTCTCTGGGGCCAACGTCCTGACTTTC | CASSVGTASFSGANVLTF